The entry that follows covers one TCR beta chain sequence. Its antigen remains unidentified. For TCR, cDNA came from 5'RACE template switching, which added a universal primer site and UMIs. A single record per CDR3 protein comes from TCRdb applying MiXCR to the 5' RACE reads. The table shows hundreds of thousands of distinct CDR3 sequences, with about 19% occurring only once. The data stem from a study of T cells after yellow fever vaccination. Looking at the study overall: The SMART-Seq v4 Ultra Low Input method served to prepare the low-cell-number fractions.

The V and J ends lost 9 bases and 5 bases respectively, with 14 bases between them. The CDR3 covers 12 residues. General study findings and limits: Contaminants from the bulk population, in the form of abundant clonotypes, could be found in FACS-sorted repertoires. Relatively few clonotypes were ones that appeared in both CD4 and CD8 compartments.

Sequences were derived from PBMCs, sampled 15 days after the yellow fever booster vaccination. The clonotype originates from a man under 40 who received the YFV17D yellow fever vaccine. This chain connects TRBV12-3 or TRBV12-4 to TRBJ2-7; D may be TRBD1 (8 bases). CDR3 DNA: TGTGCCAGTAAAGCGGGACAGGACGAGCAGTACTTC. Translating it yields CASKAGQDEQYF.